This TCR beta chain derives from a study of blood T cell repertoires in COVID-19. Germline CDR1 and CDR2: MNHEY and SVGAGI. V was shortened by 10 bases and J by 3 bases, with 16 bases between the two germline ends. The length of the CDR3 is 14 residues. The method was immunoSEQ multiplex PCR; TCRdb's version includes in-frame clones alone and lacks a portion of them. The repertoire includes 70,000 to 90,000 clones, 60% to 85% of them detected once, and approximately 16% sits in the top ten. The specimen sequenced was peripheral blood. The TCR comes from a human donor in a cohort sampled during active COVID-19. The rearrangement uses TRBV6-5 and TRBJ2-1; D might be TRBD2 (5 bases). In nucleotides, the CDR3 is TGTGCCACCGGTTCTAGCAGCCTCTACAATGAGCAGTTCTTC. This translates into CATGSSSLYNEQFF.